Listed below are T cell receptor beta chains from one sample, sequenced in a study of T cell responses to AZD1222 COVID-19 vaccine. Here immunoSEQ multiplex PCR was the method, and the copy in TCRdb shows in-frame clones only, minus some. Of some 130,000 clones listed, approximately 93% are singletons. The source material was peripheral blood, sampled on day 0 of AZD1222 vaccination. These receptors all stem from an adult in good health. The CDR3 runs from the conserved cysteine through the conserved F or W. The order of the fields is V gene, clone size, J gene, D gene, CDR3 DNA, CDR3 protein. A D gene is named only where the DNA matches it firmly. Not all rows give a size; the values are once, few, many and, for expanded clones, a class.

TRBV27	.	TRBJ1-4	.	TGTGCCAGCAGTGGTCAGGCCGCAACTAATGAAAAACTGTTTTTT	CASSGQAATNEKLFF
TRBV7-6	.	TRBJ2-1	TRBD2	TGTGCCAGCAGCCGATATTCGCTAGCGGGTGAGAACAATGAGCAGTTCTTC	CASSRYSLAGENNEQFF
TRBV6-1	.	TRBJ1-3	.	TGTGCCAGCAGTGAAGATCGGGGGAACACCATATATTTT	CASSEDRGNTIYF
TRBV7-3	.	TRBJ2-1	.	TGTGCCAGCAGCTTAAATCCGGGCAATGAGCAGTTCTTC	CASSLNPGNEQFF
TRBV6-6	.	TRBJ1-5	.	TGTGCCAGCATCCTGGCGATCGGCTACGGGGATCAGCCCCAGCATTTT	CASILAIGYGDQPQHF
TRBV7-2	.	TRBJ1-1	.	TGTGCCAGCAGCTTAGAGGGTTTCCTTGAAGCTTTCTTT	CASSLEGFLEAFF
TRBV28	once	TRBJ1-2	TRBD1	TGTGCCAGCAGTTCCGACAGGGCTGGCTACACCTTC	CASSSDRAGYTF
TRBV5-1	.	TRBJ2-1	.	TGCGCCAGCAGCTTGCGTGACGGGGTCGAGCAGTTCTTC	CASSLRDGVEQFF
TRBV6-6	once	TRBJ1-5	TRBD1	TGTGCCAGCAGTTACTCCGGACAGGGCAATCAGCCCCAGCATTTT	CASSYSGQGNQPQHF
TRBV27	once	TRBJ1-1	.	TGTGCCAGCAGTTTAAGGGGGGCGAACACTGAAGCTTTCTTT	CASSLRGANTEAFF